These 7 T cell receptor beta chains originate from one sample sequenced in a study of T cells after yellow fever vaccination. Each CDR3 protein is one row after TCRdb ran MiXCR on the 5' RACE reads. Of some 560,000 distinct CDR3 sequences in the sample, about a sixth were seen once. The source material was PBMCs, sampled about 5 days after the first yellow fever vaccination. The receptor set was obtained from a man younger than 35 who received the YFV17D yellow fever vaccine.

This clonotype came up a few times. The chain joins TRBV6-2 or TRBV6-3 to TRBJ1-6; D is uncertain. The CDR3 covers 14 residues. Germline CDR1 reads MNHEY; CDR2 reads SVGEGT. V shed 2 bases and J shed 6 bases, with 8 bases lying between them. CDR3 sequence (DNA): TGTGCCAGCAGTTACGGGAATTTTAATTCACCCCTCCACTTT. Protein: CASSYGNFNSPLHF.

The chain couples TRBV7-2 to TRBJ1-2; D possibly corresponds to TRBD1 (5 bases). Germline CDR1 is SGHTA and CDR2 is FQGNSA. V lost 5 bases and J lost 5, with 12 bases in between. There are 13 residues in the CDR3. The CDR3 is CASSPRGVYGYTF. CDR3 nucleotides: TGTGCCAGCAGCCCCCGGGGCGTTTATGGCTACACCTTC.

V gene TRBV21-1 combines with J gene TRBJ1-2; the table gives TRBD1 as D, unverified against the DNA. TRBV21-1 is reported as a pseudogene. The length of the CDR3 is 13 residues. The CDR3 sequence is CASSKDRGDGYTF. For the CDR3, the DNA is TGTGCCAGCAGCAAAGATCGGGGGGACGGCTACACCTTC.

V and J are TRBV6-1 and TRBJ2-3, with a weak D call TRBD2 (5 bases). In germline, CDR1 is MNHNS, CDR2 SASEGT. V dropped 7 bases and J dropped 7 bases, with 15 bases sitting between them. The CDR3 spans 13 residues. CDR3 DNA sequence: TGTGCCAGCACCTTCAGCGGCGGACATACGCAGTATTTT. Translation gives CASTFSGGHTQYF.

The genes are TRBV12-3 or TRBV12-4 and TRBJ2-7; 7 bases map to TRBD2. Trimming at V came to 3 bases and at J to 2 bases, leaving 4 bases not matched to a gene. CDR3 length: 14 amino acids. CDR3 coding DNA: TGTGCCAGCAGTTTGTCCCTAGCGGCCTACGAGCAGTACGTC. Amino acids: CASSLSLAAYEQYV.

The chain employs TRBV12-3 or TRBV12-4 and TRBJ1-5, with TRBD1 identical over 7 bases. Unmatched junction bases numbered 4, after V lost 2 bases and J lost 3 bases. The CDR3 runs 15 residues. Written as DNA, the CDR3 is TGTGCCAGCAGTTTATACAGGGGAGTCAATCAGCCCCAGCATTTT. As protein: CASSLYRGVNQPQHF.

The V gene is TRBV6-2 or TRBV6-3, the J gene TRBJ2-5; tentative D call: TRBD2 (6 bases). This CDR3 has 15 residues. Germline assignment: CDR1 MNHEY and CDR2 SVGEGT. V was trimmed by 2 bases and J by 4 bases, leaving 14 bases between them. As DNA, the CDR3 is TGTGCCAGCAGTTACCCGCGGGACGAGGGAGAGACCCAGTACTTC. Translation: CASSYPRDEGETQYF.